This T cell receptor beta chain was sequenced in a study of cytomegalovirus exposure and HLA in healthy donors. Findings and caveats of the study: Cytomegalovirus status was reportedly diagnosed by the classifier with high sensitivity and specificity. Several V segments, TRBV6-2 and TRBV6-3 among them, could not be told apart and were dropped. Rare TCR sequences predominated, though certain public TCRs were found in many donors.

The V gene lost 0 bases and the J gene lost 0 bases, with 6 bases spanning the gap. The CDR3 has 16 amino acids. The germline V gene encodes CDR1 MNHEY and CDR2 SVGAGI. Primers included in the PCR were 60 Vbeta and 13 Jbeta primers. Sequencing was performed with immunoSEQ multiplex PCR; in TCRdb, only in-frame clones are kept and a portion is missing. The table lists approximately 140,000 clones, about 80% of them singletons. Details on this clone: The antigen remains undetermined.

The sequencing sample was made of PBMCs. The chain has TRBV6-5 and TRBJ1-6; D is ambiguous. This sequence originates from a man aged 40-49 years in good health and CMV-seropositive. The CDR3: CASSYSESSYNSPLHF. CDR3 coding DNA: TGTGCCAGCAGTTACTCTGAGAGCTCCTATAATTCACCCCTCCACTTT.